The 27 T cell receptor beta chains listed next were all sequenced from one sample in a study of cytomegalovirus exposure and HLA in healthy donors. PCR involved 60 Vbeta and 13 Jbeta primers. TCRdb's copy holds only in-frame clones and misses some; the assay was immunoSEQ multiplex PCR. The sample contains more than 150,000 clones, over 70% of which appear only once. What was sequenced was PBMCs. The receptors were sampled from a woman between 50 and 59 years old in good health and CMV-seropositive.

Notes on this clone: An end of the junction differs from the germline gene, which may be a read error. The rearrangement links TRBV6-1 to TRBJ2-1, with D unresolved. The CDR3 has 15 residues. Per germline, CDR1 MNHNS and CDR2 SASEGT. CDR3 amino acids: CASTTALDSYNEQLF. The CDR3 DNA is TGTGCCAGCACGACGGCCCTCGACTCCTACAATGAGCAGCTCTTC.

This chain connects TRBV4-1 to TRBJ2-7, with TRBD1 as a possible D gene (5 bases). This CDR3 is 15 amino acids long. The V gene's germline CDR1 is MGHRA and CDR2 YSYEKL. The V end was cut by 5 bases, the J end by 3 bases, with 17 bases between. The CDR3 DNA reads as TGCGCCAGCAGCGCCTCCATGGGGCCCTTCTACGAGCAGTACTTC. It encodes CASSASMGPFYEQYF.

The chain uses TRBV7-9 and TRBJ1-1; D is undetermined. Trimming shortened V by 11 bases and J by 3 bases, and 16 bases separated the two germline ends. The CDR3 extends over 13 amino acids. Germline V CDR1 and CDR2: SEHNR, FQNEAQ (reference sequence). Here the CDR3 reads CACRPRRDTEAFF. As DNA, the CDR3 is TGTGCCTGCCGCCCCCGGCGGGACACTGAAGCTTTCTTT.

The chain combines TRBV19 with TRBJ1-1, with D possibly TRBD1 on 5 matching bases. The CDR3 covers 17 residues. V was shortened by 3 bases and J by 0 bases, with 17 bases between the two germline ends. The germline V gene encodes CDR1 LNHDA and CDR2 SQIVND (reference sequence). CDR3 sequence: CASSIYLARGVNTEAFF. CDR3 sequence (DNA): TGTGCCAGTAGTATTTACCTCGCACGGGGGGTGAACACTGAAGCTTTCTTT.

The chain links TRBV5-5 to TRBJ1-1; D may be TRBD1 (5 bases). The V end was cut by 7 bases, the J end by 5 bases, with 18 bases between. Germline V lookup: CDR1 SGHKS, CDR2 YYEKEE (reference sequence). The CDR3 runs 14 residues. The CDR3 spells CASRRAAGGTEAFF. The CDR3 DNA follows: TGTGCCAGCCGACGGGCAGCGGGGGGGACTGAAGCTTTCTTT.

The chain has TRBV21-1 and TRBJ1-2; TRBD1 is the table's D call, not checked against the DNA. TRBV21-1 is a known pseudogene. The CDR3 consists of 13 residues. DNA of the CDR3: TGTGCCAGCGGCCAACAGGGTCGGGATGGCTACACCTTC. Protein: CASGQQGRDGYTF.

V usage is TRBV9 and J usage is TRBJ2-1; D is perhaps TRBD1 (6 bases). There are 14 residues in the CDR3. The germline V gene has CDR1 SGDLS and CDR2 YYNGEE. Trimming pared 4 bases from V and 9 bases from J, leaving 17 bases between. As DNA, the CDR3 is TGTGCCAGCAGCATCACACAGGGTCCGGCTGAGCAGTTCTTC. Translated, it gives CASSITQGPAEQFF.

The V call is TRBV9, the J call TRBJ2-2, with D possibly being TRBD2 (5 bases). The CDR3 sequence is 14 residues long. V was trimmed by 2 bases and J by 1 base, leaving 6 bases between them. Germline V gene lookup returns CDR1 SGDLS and CDR2 YYNGEE. In DNA, the CDR3 is TGTGCCAGCAGCGTCGGAGGGAACACCGGGGAGCTGTTTTTT. Encoded protein: CASSVGGNTGELFF.

The sample holds one count of this clone. V gene TRBV27 combines with J gene TRBJ1-2; TRBD1 is a possible D gene (6 bases). Looked up from germline, CDR1 is MNHEY and CDR2 is SMNVEV (reference sequence). The V end lost 3 bases, the J end lost 4 bases, and 15 bases lay between the germline ends. The CDR3 runs to 15 residues. CDR3 loop: CASSLMGGAVYGYTF. The CDR3, as DNA: TGTGCCAGCAGTTTGATGGGGGGGGCCGTCTATGGCTACACCTTC.

The chain uses TRBV4-3 and TRBJ2-4; 9 nucleotides match TRBD1. The CDR3 runs 18 residues. CDR1 and CDR2 from the germline V gene are LGHNA and YSLEER. After removal of 1 base from V and 0 bases from J, the junction contained 7 bases not matched to a gene. CDR3 sequence: CASSQAGTGLLAKNIQYF. The CDR3 bases are TGCGCCAGCAGCCAAGCTGGGACAGGGCTGCTAGCCAAAAACATTCAGTACTTC.

J is TRBJ2-7 and V is TRBV4-3; D possibly corresponds to TRBD1 (6 bases). V gave up 1 base and J gave up 6 bases, with 16 bases separating them. This CDR3 spans 15 amino acids. In germline, CDR1 is LGHNA, CDR2 YSLEER. CDR3 residues: CASSQVFSGESEQYF. The CDR3 nucleotides read TGCGCCAGCAGCCAAGTATTTTCAGGGGAGAGCGAGCAGTACTTC.

The rearrangement joins TRBV14 to TRBJ2-7; no clear D gene. CDR3 length: 13 residues. Per germline, CDR1 SGHDN and CDR2 FVKESK. Between the trimmed V and J ends, which lost 0 bases and 4 bases, there was a span of 7 bases. The CDR3 sequence is CASSQDLPYEQYF. CDR3 sequence (DNA): TGTGCCAGCAGCCAAGATCTCCCTTACGAGCAGTACTTC.

CDR3 in DNA: TGCGCCAGCAGCCAGGGATGGGGGGGACAGGGGGTTGGTGAGCAGTTCTTC. Amino acid sequence: CASSQGWGGQGVGEQFF. The chain is built from TRBV4-3 and TRBJ2-1, with 11 bases aligning to TRBD1. The V and J ends lost 3 bases and 9 bases, in that order; junction bases with no gene match: 13. The CDR3 totals 17 residues. The germline V gene has CDR1 LGHNA and CDR2 YSLEER.

This chain links TRBV2 with TRBJ2-3; 8 nucleotides align to TRBD2. Trimming cost V 6 bases and J 0 bases; bases outside gene matches: 8. The CDR3 has 16 residues. In germline, CDR1 is SNHLY, CDR2 FYNNEI. The CDR3 is CASRRALADSTDTQYF. The CDR3 DNA follows: TGTGCCAGCAGGAGGGCACTAGCGGATAGCACAGATACGCAGTATTTT. Based on the CDR3 plus reference TRBV2 and TRBJ2-3, the full variable domain is EPEVTQTPSHQVTQMGQEVILRCVPISNHLYFYWYRQILGQKVEFLVSFYNNEISEKSEIFDDQFSVERPDGSNFTLKIRSTKLEDSAMYFCASRRALADSTDTQYFGPGTRLTVL.

The chain uses TRBV2 and TRBJ1-4; 8 positions match TRBD1. This CDR3 is 13 amino acids long. CDR1 and CDR2 from the germline V gene are SNHLY and FYNNEI. V trimming: 10 bases; J trimming: 5 bases; junction bases outside the gene matches: 6. CDR3 nucleotides: TGTGCCATCGCAGGGGGCGCAAATGAAAAACTGTTTTTT. It codes for CAIAGGANEKLFF.

The chain couples TRBV28 to TRBJ1-5, with D possibly matching TRBD1 (5 bases). The germline V gene encodes CDR1 MDHEN and CDR2 SYDVKM. CDR3 length equals 15 residues. V was clipped by 5 bases and J by 4 bases, with 15 bases between them. The CDR3 nucleotides read TGTGCCAGCAGTCTCCGGGGGATCCTTAATCAGCCCCAGCATTTT. Translation: CASSLRGILNQPQHF.

The rearrangement uses TRBV19 and TRBJ1-6, with D maybe TRBD1 (6 bases). V was trimmed by 6 bases and J by 3 bases, leaving 12 bases between them. CDR3 length equals 15 residues. Germline CDR1 reads LNHDA; CDR2 reads SQIVND (reference sequence). In nucleotides, the CDR3 is TGTGCCAGTAGCGATCAGGGGCTCTATAATTCACCCCTCCACTTT. It encodes CASSDQGLYNSPLHF.

This rearrangement joins TRBV7-3 to TRBJ2-7, with D possibly being TRBD1 (6 bases). The CDR3 is made up of 16 amino acids. CDR1 is SGHTA and CDR2 is FQGTGA in the germline V gene. V was shortened by 5 bases and J by 0 bases, with 17 bases between the two germline ends. The CDR3 is CASSPLGGFPSYEQYF. The CDR3 coding sequence is TGTGCCAGCAGCCCTCTAGGGGGTTTCCCCTCCTACGAGCAGTACTTC.

This clone occurred a few times. This chain uses TRBV10-3 with TRBJ1-2; D remains unclear. V shed 4 bases and J shed 0 bases, with 9 bases lying between them. Germline V CDR1 and CDR2: ENHRY, SYGVKD. The CDR3 extends over 14 amino acids. DNA for the CDR3: TGTGCCATCAGTGGGCAAGGAGCTAACTATGGCTACACCTTC. Residues: CAISGQGANYGYTF.

This clone was counted between two and nine times. Within the sample, other DNA sequences also encode this same CDR3. The gene calls are TRBV6-5 and TRBJ1-1, with TRBD1 as a possible D gene (6 bases). This CDR3 region has 13 residues. V lost 5 bases to trimming and J lost 1 base, with 8 bases between them. CDR1 is MNHEY, CDR2 SVGAGI, per germline. The DNA for the CDR3 is TGTGCCAGCAGTAGGGGGGGGAACACTGAAGCTTTCTTT. This sequence encodes CASSRGGNTEAFF.

This chain joins TRBV11-3 and TRBJ2-2; maybe TRBD1 (6 bases). Trimming removed 5 bases from V and 5 bases from J, with 12 bases in between. The CDR3 has 14 residues. Germline V gene sequence: CDR1 SGHNT, CDR2 YENEEA. DNA for the CDR3: TGTGCCAGCAGCCCCCTCACAGGGACCGGGGAGCTGTTTTTT. Its protein product is CASSPLTGTGELFF.

J is TRBJ1-2 and V is TRBV6-1; D unresolved. V was cut by 7 bases and J by 1 base, with 13 bases left in between. The germline gives CDR1 MNHNS, CDR2 SASEGT. CDR3 size: 14 residues. CDR3 nucleotides: TGTGCCAGCACCCCCCAGGAGGATAACTATGGCTACACCTTC. It yields the protein CASTPQEDNYGYTF.

The CDR3 coding sequence is TGCGCCAGCAGCTTGAAGAGTTTGTTGGGGACTAGCGGGGGGGGACTCCGGGCCTACGAGCAGTACTTC. Its protein is CASSLKSLLGTSGGGLRAYEQYF. The rearrangement links TRBV5-1 to TRBJ2-7; 16 nucleotides match TRBD2. Germline CDR1 reads SGHRS; CDR2 reads YFSETQ. The CDR3 has 23 amino acids. V shed 1 base and J 2 bases; nucleotides not matched to a gene: 21. The full variable domain, completed using reference TRBV5-1 and TRBJ2-7, is KAGVTQTPRYLIKTRGQQVTLSCSPISGHRSVSWYQQTPGQGLQFLFEYFSETQRNKGNFPGRFSGRQFSNSRSEMNVSTLELGDSALYLCASSLKSLLGTSGGGLRAYEQYFGPGTRLTVT.

Concerning this clone: Other DNA variants within this sample encode the same CDR3. The chain is built from TRBV7-2 and TRBJ2-3, with D perhaps TRBD2 (7 bases). Germline values: CDR1 SGHTA, CDR2 FQGNSA. V lost 0 bases and J 5 bases, leaving 12 bases between the germline ends. The CDR3 contains 15 residues. The CDR3: CASSLAGGQGDTQYF. CDR3 bases: TGTGCCAGCAGCTTAGCGGGGGGGCAGGGAGATACGCAGTATTTT.

The chain joins TRBV6-5 to TRBJ1-2, with D unresolved. Per the germline V gene, CDR1 is MNHEY and CDR2 is SVGAGI. The CDR3 spans 14 residues. Trimming stripped 5 bases from V and 8 bases from J, with 18 bases between. CDR3 coding DNA: TGTGCCAGCAGTGAAGGTGGAGGAGCTAAGGGCTACACCTTC. Encoded protein: CASSEGGGAKGYTF.

The chain couples TRBV4-3 to TRBJ1-1; 7 bases match TRBD1. The ends lost 4 bases at V and 11 bases at J; junction bases unmatched: 13. This CDR3 spans 14 amino acids. The germline CDR1 and CDR2 sequences are LGHNA and YSLEER. CDR3 sequence (DNA): TGCGCCAGCAGCCGGATCGACAGGGACCCCTTGGCTTTCTTT. As protein: CASSRIDRDPLAFF.

The J gene is TRBJ2-3, the V gene TRBV9; maybe TRBD2 (6 bases). The length of the CDR3 is 14 residues. Germline lookup yields CDR1 SGDLS and CDR2 YYNGEE. The V gene lost 5 bases and the J gene lost 2 bases, with 12 bases spanning the gap. CDR3 in DNA: TGTGCCAGCAGGCGGGGACCGGCCACAGATACGCAGTATTTT. This translates into CASRRGPATDTQYF. Full variable domain (outside the CDR3, taken from reference TRBV9 and TRBJ2-3): DSGVTQTPKHLITATGQRVTLRCSPRSGDLSVYWYQQSLDQGLQFLIQYYNGEERAKGNILERFSAQQFPDLHSELNLSSLELGDSALYFCASRRGPATDTQYFGPGTRLTVL.